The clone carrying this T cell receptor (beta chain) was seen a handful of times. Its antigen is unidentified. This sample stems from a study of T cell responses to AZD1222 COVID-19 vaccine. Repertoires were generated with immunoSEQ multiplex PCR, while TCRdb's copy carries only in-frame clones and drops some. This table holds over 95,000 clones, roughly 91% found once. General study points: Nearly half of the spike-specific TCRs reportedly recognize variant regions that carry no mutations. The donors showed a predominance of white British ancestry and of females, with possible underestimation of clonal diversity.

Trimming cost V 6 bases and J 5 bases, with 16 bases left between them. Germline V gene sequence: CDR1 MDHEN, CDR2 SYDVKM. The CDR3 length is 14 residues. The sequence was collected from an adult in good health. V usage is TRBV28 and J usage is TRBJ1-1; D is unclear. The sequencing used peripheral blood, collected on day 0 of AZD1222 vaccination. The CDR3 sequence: CASSFRRVGTEAFF. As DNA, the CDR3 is TGTGCCAGCAGCTTCCGGAGGGTTGGGACTGAAGCTTTCTTT.